The 6 T cell receptor beta chains reported below all come from one sample, sequenced in a study of T cell responses to AZD1222 COVID-19 vaccine. Sequenced by immunoSEQ multiplex PCR; TCRdb stores in-frame clones only, minus some. The repertoire holds 95,000 to 150,000 clones, with about 91% as singletons. Sequenced material: peripheral blood, taken on day 0 of AZD1222 vaccination. The receptors shown here come from an adult in good health.

The chain is built from TRBV6-2 or TRBV6-3 and TRBJ2-7; the match to TRBD2 covers 8 bases. Trimming took 2 bases from V and 2 from J; bases not matched to a gene: 2. Germline CDR1 reads MNHEY; CDR2 reads SVGEGT. There are 14 residues in the CDR3. The CDR3 reads CASSYPGLAYEQYF. The CDR3 nucleotides read TGTGCCAGCAGTTACCCGGGACTAGCCTACGAGCAGTACTTC.

The chain carries TRBV15 and TRBJ2-5, with 8 positions matching TRBD1. V gave up 3 bases and J gave up 4 bases; unmatched junction bases: 7. The germline V gene has CDR1 LNHNV and CDR2 YYDKDF (reference sequence). CDR3 length: 15 residues. This CDR3 is CATSSLQGAGETQYF. The DNA for the CDR3 is TGTGCCACCAGCAGTCTCCAGGGGGCGGGAGAGACCCAGTACTTC.

The V call is TRBV27, the J call TRBJ2-6; 8 positions agree with TRBD2. After removal of 7 bases from V and 9 bases from J, the junction contained 14 bases not matched to a gene. The CDR3 contains 16 residues. CDR1 and CDR2 (germline): MNHEY, SMNVEV (reference sequence). The CDR3 loop is CASTSPGRVWGNVLTF. The DNA of the CDR3 is TGTGCCAGCACCTCCCCCGGGAGGGTCTGGGGCAACGTCCTGACTTTC.

The chain couples TRBV6-6 to TRBJ2-1; 9 bases are shared with TRBD2. V trimming: 5 bases; J trimming: 6 bases; junction bases outside the gene matches: 8. CDR1 and CDR2 (germline): MNHNY, SVGAGI (reference sequence). This CDR3 region has 15 residues. CDR3 amino acids: CASSQSGGRANEQFF. Written as DNA, the CDR3 is TGTGCCAGCAGTCAAAGCGGGGGGAGGGCCAATGAGCAGTTCTTC.

The chain joins TRBV2 to TRBJ1-4, with 9 bases aligning to TRBD1. The germline V gene encodes CDR1 SNHLY and CDR2 FYNNEI. The trim removed 4 bases at V and 7 bases at J, leaving 4 bases unmatched. CDR3 length equals 14 residues. CDR3 coding DNA: TGTGCCAGCAGTGGGGACAGGGATGGTGAAAAACTGTTTTTT. Amino acids: CASSGDRDGEKLFF. Full variable domain (rest looked up from reference TRBV2 and TRBJ1-4): EPEVTQTPSHQVTQMGQEVILRCVPISNHLYFYWYRQILGQKVEFLVSFYNNEISEKSEIFDDQFSVERPDGSNFTLKIRSTKLEDSAMYFCASSGDRDGEKLFFGSGTQLSVL.

The chain is built from TRBV5-1 and TRBJ2-2; D is ambiguous. V lost 4 bases and J lost 3, with 10 bases in between. Per the germline V gene, CDR1 is SGHRS and CDR2 is YFSETQ. The CDR3 loop spans 14 amino acids. As DNA, the CDR3 is TGCGCCAGCAGCCGTCAGGTGGACACCGGGGAGCTGTTTTTT. Translated, it gives CASSRQVDTGELFF.